One sample yielded the 6 T cell receptor beta chains listed below, sequenced in a study of technical replicates of blood from several donors. Clones were read by immunoSEQ multiplex PCR, and TCRdb kept only the in-frame ones, dropping some. The sample lists approximately 68,000 clones; about 97% were seen once. Source material: T cells isolated from PBMCs. Receptor source: a human donor in good health.

The rearrangement joins TRBV7-9 to TRBJ2-7; D uncertain. V lost 2 bases to trimming and J lost 4 bases, with 6 bases between them. Germline CDR1 reads SEHNR; CDR2 reads FQNEAQ (reference sequence). CDR3 size: 12 residues. DNA of the CDR3: TGTGCCAGCAGCTTATCAGGTTACGAGCAGTACTTC. This encodes CASSLSGYEQYF.

The V and J genes are TRBV11-3 and TRBJ1-1; D unclear. Between the trimmed V and J ends, which lost 5 bases and 1 base, there was a span of 8 bases. The length of the CDR3 is 13 residues. Per germline, CDR1 SGHNT and CDR2 YENEEA. CDR3 DNA sequence: TGTGCCAGCAGCCGGGTTGCGAACACTGAAGCTTTCTTT. Amino acid sequence: CASSRVANTEAFF. Combining the CDR3 with reference TRBV11-3 and TRBJ1-1 gives the whole variable domain EAGVVQSPRYKIIEKKQPVAFWCNPISGHNTLYWYLQNLGQGPELLIRYENEEAVDDSQLPKDRFSAERLKGVDSTLKIQPAELGDSAVYLCASSRVANTEAFFGQGTRLTVV.

This chain connects TRBV19 to TRBJ1-2; weak D call: TRBD1 (6 bases). Trimming cost V 7 bases and J 6 bases, with 12 bases left between them. The CDR3 has 12 amino acids. CDR1 is LNHDA, CDR2 SQIVND, per germline (reference sequence). The CDR3, as DNA: TGTGCCAGTATACAGGGCTTACATGGCTACACCTTC. Its translation: CASIQGLHGYTF.

The genes are TRBV2 and TRBJ2-1, with unresolved D. The V gene's germline CDR1 is SNHLY and CDR2 FYNNEI. V was cut by 2 bases and J by 0 bases, with 11 bases left in between. The CDR3 totals 16 residues. The CDR3: CASSETIQSSYNEQFF. Here the CDR3 DNA reads TGTGCCAGCAGTGAAACTATCCAGAGCTCCTACAATGAGCAGTTCTTC.

This clone was counted only a few times. This chain joins TRBV9 and TRBJ2-2; tentative D call: TRBD1 (6 bases). The CDR3 sequence is 15 residues long. The germline CDR1 and CDR2 sequences are SGDLS and YYNGEE. With 4 bases removed from V and 7 bases from J, the gap between germline ends came to 17 bases. CDR3 nucleotide sequence: TGTGCCAGCAGCAACCGATGGGGGCCGGACGGGGAGCTGTTTTTT. Translating gives CASSNRWGPDGELFF.

The chain is built from TRBV19 and TRBJ1-1, with a tentative D call TRBD1 (6 bases). CDR3 length: 16 residues. Germline lookup yields CDR1 LNHDA and CDR2 SQIVND (reference sequence). Trimming removed 3 bases at V and 5 bases at J, with 19 bases between. CDR3: CASSMHQDRWRTEAFF. The CDR3 nucleotides read TGTGCCAGTAGTATGCACCAAGACAGGTGGAGGACTGAAGCTTTCTTT.